This TCR beta chain appears in the sequencing data of a study of cytomegalovirus exposure and HLA in healthy donors. The J segment lost 4 bases and the V segment lost 5 bases, leaving 10 bases of the junction unmatched. The germline gives CDR1 SGHVS, CDR2 FNYEAQ. The CDR3 has 16 amino acids. The PCR ran on 60 Vbeta and 13 Jbeta primers. Clones were read by immunoSEQ multiplex PCR, and TCRdb kept only the in-frame ones, dropping some. The sample consists of around 150,000 clones, 84% of them appearing once. Likely unrecorded immune exposures existed in these nominally healthy donors. Sequencing input: PBMCs. V gene TRBV7-6 combines with J gene TRBJ2-1; 8 bases agree with TRBD2. The receptor was isolated from a boy younger than 10 in good health and CMV-seronegative. The CDR3 DNA sequence: TGTGCCAGCAGCCGCCTTACTAGCGGACCTTACAATGAGCAGTTCTTC. This gives the protein CASSRLTSGPYNEQFF.